Each of the 23 T cell receptor beta chains below was sequenced from the same sample in a study of CD8+ T cells in alopecia areata. It was cDNA, reverse transcribed from extracted RNA, that served as the sequencing template. Sequenced by immunoSEQ multiplex PCR; TCRdb stores in-frame clones only, minus some. The sample has about 150,000 clones, approximately 50% seen once. Sequenced sample: CD4+ T cells sorted from blood. Receptors originate from a human donor with alopecia areata.

This clone came up once. The J gene is TRBJ2-1, the V gene TRBV5-6; the D gene is possibly TRBD2 (6 bases). Germline lookup yields CDR1 SGHDT and CDR2 YYEEEE. The V gene lost 4 bases and the J gene lost 6 bases, with 14 bases spanning the gap. The CDR3 covers 14 residues. CDR3: CASSRGSGRNEQFF. CDR3 sequence (DNA): TGTGCCAGCAGCCGGGGGAGCGGGCGCAATGAGCAGTTCTTC.

V is TRBV6-5 and J is TRBJ2-7, with a tentative D call TRBD1 (6 bases). Germline V gives CDR1 MNHEY, CDR2 SVGAGI. CDR3 length: 16 residues. V was trimmed by 2 bases and J by 0 bases, leaving 14 bases between them. CDR3 sequence (DNA): TGTGCCAGCAGTTACCAATTTACAGGGAGCTCCTACGAGCAGTACTTC. It codes for CASSYQFTGSSYEQYF.

J is TRBJ2-7 and V is TRBV30, with D perhaps matching TRBD1 (6 bases). V was cut by 0 bases and J by 6 bases, with 12 bases left in between. Germline CDR1 GTSNPN, CDR2 SVGIG (reference sequence). CDR3 size: 13 residues. CDR3 amino acids: CAWSVMEGGEQYF. The CDR3, as DNA: TGTGCCTGGAGTGTGATGGAAGGGGGCGAGCAGTACTTC.

In its sample, this clone was seen a few times. J is TRBJ2-5 and V is TRBV19; TRBD2 matches 12 bases. V was clipped by 10 bases and J by 1 base; unmatched bases: 4. The CDR3 loop spans 14 amino acids. CDR1 is LNHDA, CDR2 SQIVND, per germline (reference sequence). The CDR3 nucleotides are TGTGCCACCGCGGGACTAGCGGGCCAAGAGACCCAGTACTTC. This encodes CATAGLAGQETQYF.

In regard to this clone: The same CDR3 can be traced to other DNA sequences in this sample. This chain uses TRBV28 with TRBJ2-5; D gene uncertain. The V end lost 3 bases, the J end lost 4 bases, and 3 bases lay between the germline ends. The CDR3 loop spans 11 amino acids. CDR1 and CDR2 (germline): MDHEN, SYDVKM. CDR3 DNA: TGTGCCAGCAGTTTTGGAGAGACCCAGTACTTC. Its protein product is CASSFGETQYF. Full variable domain (rest looked up from reference TRBV28 and TRBJ2-5): DVKVTQSSRYLVKRTGEKVFLECVQDMDHENMFWYRQDPGLGLRLIYFSYDVKMKEKGDIPEGYSVSREKKERFSLILESASTNQTSMYLCASSFGETQYFGPGTRLLVL.

The chain recombines TRBV5-1 with TRBJ2-6, with TRBD1 matching 7 bases. The CDR3 is 17 amino acids. V was clipped by 4 bases and J by 4 bases; unmatched bases: 11. The germline CDR1 and CDR2 sequences are SGHRS and YFSETQ. CDR3 amino acids: CASSPRQGGSGANVLTF. CDR3 DNA: TGCGCCAGCAGCCCGAGACAGGGTGGATCAGGGGCCAACGTCCTGACTTTC. Full variable domain (rest looked up from reference TRBV5-1 and TRBJ2-6): KAGVTQTPRYLIKTRGQQVTLSCSPISGHRSVSWYQQTPGQGLQFLFEYFSETQRNKGNFPGRFSGRQFSNSRSEMNVSTLELGDSALYLCASSPRQGGSGANVLTFGAGSRLTVL.

About this clone itself: The junction shows a germline mismatch at one end, possibly a read error. In DNA, the CDR3 is TGTGCCAGCAGCCTCGGACATAGTTACTACACTGAGCAGTTCTTC. It encodes CASSLGHSYYTEQFF. The genes are TRBV5-6 and TRBJ2-1; D may be TRBD1 (5 bases). Per the germline V gene, CDR1 is SGHDT and CDR2 is YYEEEE. CDR3 length: 15 amino acids.

The chain links TRBV28 to TRBJ2-1, with 13 bases that match TRBD2. Germline V gives CDR1 MDHEN, CDR2 SYDVKM. The CDR3 length is 16 residues. With V trimmed by 6 bases and J by 5 bases, 7 bases remained unmatched. CDR3 protein: CASSHGTSGKNNEQFF. The CDR3, as DNA: TGTGCCAGCAGCCACGGGACTAGCGGGAAAAACAATGAGCAGTTCTTC.

This chain links TRBV18 with TRBJ2-3; D is unresolved. The CDR3 is 15 residues long. Per germline, CDR1 KGHSH and CDR2 LQKENI. Trimming shortened V by 3 bases and J by 1 base, and 11 bases separated the two germline ends. The CDR3 DNA follows: TGTGCCAGCTCACCGGTAAATCAGGGCACAGATACGCAGTATTTT. Translating gives CASSPVNQGTDTQYF.

V gene TRBV7-3 combines with J gene TRBJ2-1; the match to TRBD1 covers 8 bases. Germline lookup yields CDR1 SGHTA and CDR2 FQGTGA. CDR3 length equals 15 residues. J was trimmed by 1 base and V by 5 bases; bases with no gene match: 4. CDR3 bases: TGTGCCAGCAGCCCGACAGGGGCGTCCTACAATGAGCAGTTCTTC. It yields the protein CASSPTGASYNEQFF.

The chain couples TRBV9 to TRBJ2-5; 8 nucleotides align to TRBD2. This CDR3 has 13 amino acids. V shed 3 bases and J 4 bases; nucleotides not matched to a gene: 2. Germline CDR1 SGDLS, CDR2 YYNGEE. The CDR3 sequence is CASSGSGRETQYF. Here the CDR3 DNA reads TGTGCCAGCAGCGGGAGCGGGAGAGAGACCCAGTACTTC. Supplemented by reference TRBV9 and TRBJ2-5, the full variable domain reads DSGVTQTPKHLITATGQRVTLRCSPRSGDLSVYWYQQSLDQGLQFLIQYYNGEERAKGNILERFSAQQFPDLHSELNLSSLELGDSALYFCASSGSGRETQYFGPGTRLLVL.

The chain links TRBV18 to TRBJ2-1; 7 nucleotides match TRBD2. Germline CDR1 and CDR2: KGHSH and LQKENI. The ends lost 3 bases at V and 8 bases at J; junction bases unmatched: 4. There are 13 residues in the CDR3. DNA of the CDR3: TGTGCCAGCTCACCCGGCGCGGGAGATGAGCAGTTCTTC. It specifies CASSPGAGDEQFF.

This clone is a singleton in its sample. V is TRBV11-3 and J is TRBJ2-7; 12 bases fit TRBD2. The length of the CDR3 is 13 residues. Trimming removed 3 bases from V and 12 bases from J; junction bases left unmatched: 6. Germline V gene sequence: CDR1 SGHNT, CDR2 YENEEA. CDR3 nucleotides: TGTGCCAGCAGCTTCCAGACTAGCGGGAGACGGTACTTC. This gives the protein CASSFQTSGRRYF.

This clone came up once. This chain joins TRBV20-1 and TRBJ2-5; no definite D call. Germline CDR1 DFQATT, CDR2 SNEGSKA (reference sequence). The CDR3 runs to 10 residues. Trimming left V 4 bases short and J 4 bases short, with 4 bases between. The chain's CDR3 is CSATLETQYF. For the CDR3, the DNA is TGCAGTGCTACCCTAGAGACCCAGTACTTC.

This clone was seen a handful of times. The V and J genes are TRBV29-1 and TRBJ2-7, with a tentative D call TRBD1 (6 bases). The ends were cut back, 5 bases at V and 3 bases at J, with 14 bases in the middle. The CDR3 is 13 residues long. CDR1 is SQVTM, CDR2 ANQGSEA, per germline. The chain's CDR3 is CSVTTGPLYEQYF. The CDR3 bases are TGCAGCGTTACGACAGGTCCCCTCTACGAGCAGTACTTC.

The chain couples TRBV5-1 to TRBJ2-5; perhaps TRBD2 as D (6 bases). V shed 4 bases and J shed 1 base, with 11 bases lying between them. The germline gives CDR1 SGHRS, CDR2 YFSETQ. The CDR3 totals 14 residues. CDR3 loop: CASSKYSGQETQYF. CDR3 sequence (DNA): TGCGCCAGCAGCAAGTATAGCGGCCAAGAGACCCAGTACTTC.

This clone showed up just a few times. The rearrangement links TRBV5-1 to TRBJ2-2; D uncertain. CDR3 length equals 15 residues. V lost 1 base to trimming and J lost 2 bases, with 9 bases between them. Germline V gene sequence: CDR1 SGHRS, CDR2 YFSETQ. The CDR3 sequence is CASSLSTANTGELFF. Written as DNA, the CDR3 is TGCGCCAGCAGCTTGTCAACAGCAAACACCGGGGAGCTGTTTTTT.

This clone was found a few times. CDR3: CASSLVTSGNRNTDTQYF. CDR3 nucleotides: TGCGCCAGCAGCTTGGTGACTAGCGGGAACCGTAACACAGATACGCAGTATTTT. The chain has TRBV5-1 and TRBJ2-3, with 11 bases matching TRBD2. There are 18 residues in the CDR3. Unmatched junction bases numbered 8, after V lost 0 bases and J lost 2 bases. Per germline, CDR1 SGHRS and CDR2 YFSETQ.

This clone was seen only a few times. The J gene is TRBJ2-7, the V gene TRBV29-1; TRBD1 agrees at 9 bases. J was trimmed by 2 bases and V by 4 bases; bases with no gene match: 9. The CDR3 loop spans 15 amino acids. Germline loops: CDR1 SQVTM, CDR2 ANQGSEA. For the CDR3, the DNA is TGCAGCGTTGTAGTCGGGACAGGGAGTCCCTACGAGCAGTACTTC. This encodes CSVVVGTGSPYEQYF.

This chain connects TRBV5-1 to TRBJ2-3, with D maybe TRBD2 (6 bases). V was shortened by 4 bases and J by 3 bases, with 18 bases between the two germline ends. The CDR3 length is 16 residues. Germline V gene lookup returns CDR1 SGHRS and CDR2 YFSETQ. CDR3 nucleotide sequence: TGCGCCAGCAGCGGCGGGACGCAAAGAGCGACAGATACGCAGTATTTT. Protein product: CASSGGTQRATDTQYF.

The CDR3 DNA reads TGTGCCAGCAGTTCTAGCGGGAGCTCCTACAATGAGCAGTTCTTC. This gives the protein CASSSSGSSYNEQFF. The V and J genes are TRBV27 and TRBJ2-1; TRBD2 matches at 10 bases. Germline V CDR1 and CDR2: MNHEY, SMNVEV (reference sequence). The ends lost 4 bases at V and 0 bases at J; junction bases unmatched: 0. The length of the CDR3 is 15 residues.

The chain is built from TRBV4-1 and TRBJ2-1, with TRBD2 identical over 8 bases. V shed 1 base, J shed 8 bases, and the junction held 4 bases outside the gene matches. This CDR3 is 14 amino acids long. The germline gives CDR1 MGHRA, CDR2 YSYEKL. The DNA for the CDR3 is TGCGCCAGCAGCCAAGTCAACGGGAGGGATGAGCAGTTCTTC. It is translated as CASSQVNGRDEQFF.

V usage is TRBV2 and J usage is TRBJ2-5, with unresolved D. The CDR3 consists of 11 residues. Per the germline V gene, CDR1 is SNHLY and CDR2 is FYNNEI. With 9 bases removed from V and 1 base from J, the gap between germline ends came to 6 bases. The CDR3 bases are TGTGCCAGTCATCGCCAAGAGACCCAGTACTTC. It yields the protein CASHRQETQYF.